This T cell receptor beta chain originates from a study of blood T cells in healthy people across ages. Findings and caveats of the study: The study found TCR beta diversity correlated strongly with naive T cell percentage. Whereas aged donors had fewer naive CD4+ cells, long-lived donors had more of them and higher diversity.

Comments on this clonotype: Its antigen is not known.

CDR1 and CDR2 from the germline V gene are MNHEY and SVGEGT. The CDR3 runs 15 residues. Trimming cost V 6 bases and J 9 bases; bases outside gene matches: 11. Combining a sample-barcoded 5' primer with a J-beta primer mix, a second PCR ran for roughly 7 to 11 cycles. TCRdb re-called the 5' RACE reads through MiXCR, storing one row per CDR3 protein. In the table there are under 2,000,000 distinct CDR3 sequences, around 48% of which are singletons. Per sample, extraction of total RNA gave at least 5.5 micrograms in every case. Material: blood. The J gene is TRBJ2-3, the V gene TRBV6-2 or TRBV6-3, with TRBD2 identical over 11 bases. This receptor was taken from a middle-aged woman in good health. The CDR3 DNA follows: TGTGCCAGCAGCCGACTAGCGGGGACCCTACGGACGCAGTATTTT. As protein: CASSRLAGTLRTQYF.